This T cell receptor beta chain was identified in a study of CD8+ T cells in alopecia areata. Turning to the study itself: For the treated group, dosing was oral tofacitinib at 5 to 10 mg twice daily. Tofacitinib administration persisted for 6 to 18 months, succeeded by 6 months off drug.

Both peripheral blood and punch biopsies of lesional scalp skin were obtained from patients who had alopecia areata. After isolation, RNA underwent reverse transcription to generate cDNA as the sequencing template. Method: immunoSEQ multiplex PCR; TCRdb's copy keeps in-frame clones and lacks some. The sample includes 90,000 to 150,000 clones, roughly two fifths seen only once; the top ten take 3% to 3.5%. Trimming took off 5 bases at V and 1 base at J, with 5 bases between the two ends. The CDR3 length is 11 residues. Germline V gene sequence: CDR1 SQVTM, CDR2 ANQGSEA. Sequencing used CD4+ T cells sorted from blood. The sequence was collected from a human donor with alopecia areata. The chain links TRBV29-1 to TRBJ1-2, with D unresolved. The CDR3 loop reads CSVYINYGYTF. In DNA form, the CDR3 reads TGCAGCGTTTATATTAACTATGGCTACACCTTC.